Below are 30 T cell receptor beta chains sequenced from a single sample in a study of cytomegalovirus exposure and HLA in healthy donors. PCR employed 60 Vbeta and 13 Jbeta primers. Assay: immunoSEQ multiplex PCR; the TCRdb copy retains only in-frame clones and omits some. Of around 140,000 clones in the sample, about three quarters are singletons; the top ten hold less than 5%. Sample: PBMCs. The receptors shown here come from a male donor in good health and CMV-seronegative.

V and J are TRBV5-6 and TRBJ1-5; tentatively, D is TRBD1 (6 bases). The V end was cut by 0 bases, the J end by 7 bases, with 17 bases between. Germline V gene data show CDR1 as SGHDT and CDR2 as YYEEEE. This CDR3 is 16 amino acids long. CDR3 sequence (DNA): TGTGCCAGCAGCTTGGGACCGAGGGCAGGGGAACAGCCCCAGCATTTT. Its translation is CASSLGPRAGEQPQHF.

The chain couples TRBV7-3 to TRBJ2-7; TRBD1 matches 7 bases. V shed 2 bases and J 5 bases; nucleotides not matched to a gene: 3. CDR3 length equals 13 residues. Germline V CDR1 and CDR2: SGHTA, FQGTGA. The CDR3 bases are TGTGCCAGCAGCTTACAGGGGGTTAACGAGCAGTACTTC. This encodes CASSLQGVNEQYF.

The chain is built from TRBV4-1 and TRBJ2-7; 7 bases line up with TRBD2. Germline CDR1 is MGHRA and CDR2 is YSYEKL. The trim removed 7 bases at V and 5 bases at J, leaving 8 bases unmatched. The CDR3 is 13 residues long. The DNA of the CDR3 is TGCGCCAGCAACCTCCCGGGGGGTGACGAGCAGTACTTC. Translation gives CASNLPGGDEQYF.

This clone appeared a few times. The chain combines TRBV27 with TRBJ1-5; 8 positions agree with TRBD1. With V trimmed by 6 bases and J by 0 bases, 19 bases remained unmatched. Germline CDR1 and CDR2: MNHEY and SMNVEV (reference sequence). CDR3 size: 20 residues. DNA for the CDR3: TGTGCCAGCAGCCCCCGGACAGGGCCCTCCACAATCTATAGCAATCAGCCCCAGCATTTT. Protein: CASSPRTGPSTIYSNQPQHF.

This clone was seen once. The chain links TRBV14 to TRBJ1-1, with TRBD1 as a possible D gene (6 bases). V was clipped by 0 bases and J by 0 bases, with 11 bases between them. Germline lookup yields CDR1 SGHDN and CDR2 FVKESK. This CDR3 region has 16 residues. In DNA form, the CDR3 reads TGTGCCAGCAGCCAAGACGTGGGGGCAGTGAACACTGAAGCTTTCTTT. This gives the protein CASSQDVGAVNTEAFF.

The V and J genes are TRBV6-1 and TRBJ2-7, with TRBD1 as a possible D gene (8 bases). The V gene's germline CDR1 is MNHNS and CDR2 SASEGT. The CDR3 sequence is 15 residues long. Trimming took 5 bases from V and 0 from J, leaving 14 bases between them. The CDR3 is CASSLQGGSSYEQYF. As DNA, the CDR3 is TGTGCCAGCAGTCTACAGGGGGGGAGCTCCTACGAGCAGTACTTC.

CDR3 in amino acids: CASSPQEGSGNTIYF. The CDR3 DNA sequence: TGTGCCAGCTCACCACAGGAGGGCTCTGGAAACACCATATATTTT. The J gene is TRBJ1-3, the V gene TRBV18; D unresolved. The V gene lost 1 base and the J gene lost 0 bases, with 7 bases spanning the gap. The CDR3 runs 15 residues. In germline, CDR1 is KGHSH, CDR2 LQKENI.

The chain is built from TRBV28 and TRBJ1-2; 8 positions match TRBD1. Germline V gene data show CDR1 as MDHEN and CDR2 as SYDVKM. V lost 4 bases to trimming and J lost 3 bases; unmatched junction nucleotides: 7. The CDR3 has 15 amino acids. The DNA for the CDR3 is TGTGCCAGCAGTTCACCACACAGGGGGGACTATGGCTACACCTTC. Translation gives CASSSPHRGDYGYTF.

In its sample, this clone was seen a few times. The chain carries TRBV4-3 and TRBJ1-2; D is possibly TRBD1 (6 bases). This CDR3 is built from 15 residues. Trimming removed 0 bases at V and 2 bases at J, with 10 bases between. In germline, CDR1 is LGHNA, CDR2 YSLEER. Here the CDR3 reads CASSQEGTLNYGYTF. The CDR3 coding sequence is TGCGCCAGCAGCCAAGAAGGGACATTGAACTATGGCTACACCTTC.

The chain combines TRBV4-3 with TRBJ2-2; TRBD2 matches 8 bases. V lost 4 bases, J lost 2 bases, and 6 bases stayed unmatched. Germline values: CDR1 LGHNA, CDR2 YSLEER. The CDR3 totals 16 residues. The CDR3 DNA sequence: TGCGCCAGCAGCCGGCTAGCGGGCACTAACACCGGGGAGCTGTTTTTT. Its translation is CASSRLAGTNTGELFF.

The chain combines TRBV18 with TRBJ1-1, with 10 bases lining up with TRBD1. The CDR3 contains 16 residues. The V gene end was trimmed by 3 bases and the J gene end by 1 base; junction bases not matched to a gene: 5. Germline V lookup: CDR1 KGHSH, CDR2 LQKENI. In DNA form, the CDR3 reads TGTGCCAGCTCACCGAAGACAGGGGGCTCGAACACTGAAGCTTTCTTT. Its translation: CASSPKTGGSNTEAFF. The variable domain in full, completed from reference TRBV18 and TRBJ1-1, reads NAGVMQNPRHLVRRRGQEARLRCSPMKGHSHVYWYRQLPEEGLKFMVYLQKENIIDESGMPKERFSAEFPKEGPSILRIQQVVRGDSAAYFCASSPKTGGSNTEAFFGQGTRLTVV.

CDR3 bases: TGTGCCAGCAGTCCCTCCGGGCAGGGGCATCAGCCCCAGCATTTT. It specifies CASSPSGQGHQPQHF. The chain combines TRBV6-1 with TRBJ1-5; possibly TRBD1 for D (6 bases). The CDR3 consists of 15 residues. CDR1 and CDR2 from the germline V gene are MNHNS and SASEGT. The V and J ends lost 5 bases and 5 bases respectively, with 16 bases between them.

CDR3 nucleotide sequence: TGTGCCAGCTCACCCCTGACAGGGGGCGGGAACACTGAAGCTTTCTTT. This codes for CASSPLTGGGNTEAFF. The chain is built from TRBV18 and TRBJ1-1; the match to TRBD1 covers 10 bases. Germline CDR1 KGHSH, CDR2 LQKENI. Trimming cost V 3 bases and J 1 base; bases outside gene matches: 5. The CDR3 is 16 amino acids.

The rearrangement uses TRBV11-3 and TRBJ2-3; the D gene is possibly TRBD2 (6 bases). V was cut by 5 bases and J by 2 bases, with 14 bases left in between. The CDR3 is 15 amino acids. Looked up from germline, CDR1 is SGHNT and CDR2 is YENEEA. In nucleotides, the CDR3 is TGTGCCAGCAGCGGGATGGGACTTCCCACAGATACGCAGTATTTT. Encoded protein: CASSGMGLPTDTQYF.

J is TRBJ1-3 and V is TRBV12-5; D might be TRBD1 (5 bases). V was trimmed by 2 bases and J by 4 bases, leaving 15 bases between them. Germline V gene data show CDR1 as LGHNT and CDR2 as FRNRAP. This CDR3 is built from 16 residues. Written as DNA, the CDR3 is TGTGCTAGTGGTTTGCCCGGGGGGAGATTCGGAAACACCATATATTTT. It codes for CASGLPGGRFGNTIYF.

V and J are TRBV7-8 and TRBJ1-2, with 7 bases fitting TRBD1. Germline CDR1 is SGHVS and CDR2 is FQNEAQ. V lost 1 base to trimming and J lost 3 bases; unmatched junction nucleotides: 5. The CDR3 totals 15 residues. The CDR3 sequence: CASSLGPTGDYGYTF. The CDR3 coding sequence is TGTGCCAGCAGCTTAGGCCCTACAGGGGACTATGGCTACACCTTC.

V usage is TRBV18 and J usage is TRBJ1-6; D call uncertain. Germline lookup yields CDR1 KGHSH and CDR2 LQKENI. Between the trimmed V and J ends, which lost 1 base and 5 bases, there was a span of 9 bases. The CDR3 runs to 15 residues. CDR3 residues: CASSPQESNNSPLHF. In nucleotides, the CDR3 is TGTGCCAGCTCACCACAGGAGTCCAATAATTCACCCCTCCACTTT.

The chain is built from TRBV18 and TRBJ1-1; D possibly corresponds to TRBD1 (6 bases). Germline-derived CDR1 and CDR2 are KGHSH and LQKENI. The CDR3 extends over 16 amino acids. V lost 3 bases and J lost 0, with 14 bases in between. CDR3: CASSPGLWGLNTEAFF. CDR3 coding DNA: TGTGCCAGCTCACCCGGTTTGTGGGGGCTGAACACTGAAGCTTTCTTT.

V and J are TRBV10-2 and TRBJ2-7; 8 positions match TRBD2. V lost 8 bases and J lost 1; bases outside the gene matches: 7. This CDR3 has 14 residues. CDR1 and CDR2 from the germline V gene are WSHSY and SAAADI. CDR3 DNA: TGCGCCAGCTTGATGGCGGGAGGATCCTACGAGCAGTACTTC. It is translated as CASLMAGGSYEQYF.

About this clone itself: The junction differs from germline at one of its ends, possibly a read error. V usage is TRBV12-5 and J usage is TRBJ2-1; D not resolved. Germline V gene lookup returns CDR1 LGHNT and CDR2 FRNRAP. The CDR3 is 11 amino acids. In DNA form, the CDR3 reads TGTGCTAGTGGTTTAGATTCGGCCAGGATCTTC. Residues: CASGLDSARIF.

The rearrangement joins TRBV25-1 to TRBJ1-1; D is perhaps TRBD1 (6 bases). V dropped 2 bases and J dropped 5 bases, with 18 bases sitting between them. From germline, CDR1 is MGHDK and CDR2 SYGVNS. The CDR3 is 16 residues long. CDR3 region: CASSEAGGGARTEAFF. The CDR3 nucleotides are TGTGCCAGCAGTGAAGCGGGGGGCGGGGCGAGGACTGAAGCTTTCTTT. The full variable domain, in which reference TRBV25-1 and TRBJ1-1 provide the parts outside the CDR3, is EADIYQTPRYLVIGTGKKITLECSQTMGHDKMYWYQQDPGMELHLIHYSYGVNSTEKGDLSSESTVSRIRTEHFPLTLESARPSHTSQYLCASSEAGGGARTEAFFGQGTRLTVV.

The CDR3 reads CASSSPGQLTDYGYTF. The CDR3 DNA is TGCGCCAGCAGCTCCCCGGGACAGTTAACGGACTATGGCTACACCTTC. The chain is built from TRBV5-1 and TRBJ1-2, with 7 bases lining up with TRBD1. Germline-derived CDR1 and CDR2 are SGHRS and YFSETQ. CDR3 size: 16 residues. With V trimmed by 3 bases and J by 3 bases, 11 bases remained unmatched.

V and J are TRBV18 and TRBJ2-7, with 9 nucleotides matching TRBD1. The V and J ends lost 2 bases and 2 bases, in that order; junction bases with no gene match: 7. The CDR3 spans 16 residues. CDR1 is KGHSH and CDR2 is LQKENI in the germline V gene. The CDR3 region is CASSPIGGQGTYEQYF. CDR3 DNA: TGTGCCAGCTCACCAATTGGGGGACAGGGTACCTACGAGCAGTACTTC.

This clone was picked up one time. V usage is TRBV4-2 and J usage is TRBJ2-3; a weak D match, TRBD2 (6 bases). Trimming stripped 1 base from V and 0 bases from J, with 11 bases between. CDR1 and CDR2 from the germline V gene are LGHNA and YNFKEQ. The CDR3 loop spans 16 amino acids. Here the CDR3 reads CASSQAGSSSTDTQYF. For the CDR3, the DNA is TGTGCCAGCAGCCAAGCCGGGAGCTCTAGCACAGATACGCAGTATTTT.

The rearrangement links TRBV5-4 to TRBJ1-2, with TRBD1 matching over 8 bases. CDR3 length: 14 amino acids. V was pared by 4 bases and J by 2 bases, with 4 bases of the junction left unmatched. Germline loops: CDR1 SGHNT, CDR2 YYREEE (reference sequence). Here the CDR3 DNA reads TGTGCCAGCAGCACCTGGACAGGGAACTATGGCTACACCTTC. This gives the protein CASSTWTGNYGYTF.

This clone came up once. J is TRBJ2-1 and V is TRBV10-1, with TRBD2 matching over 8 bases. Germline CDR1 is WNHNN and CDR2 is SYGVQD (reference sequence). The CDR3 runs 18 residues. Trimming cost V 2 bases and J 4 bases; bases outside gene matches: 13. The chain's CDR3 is CASSERREVLMGYNEQFF. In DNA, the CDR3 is TGCGCCAGCAGTGAGAGGCGGGAGGTCCTTATGGGGTACAATGAGCAGTTCTTC.

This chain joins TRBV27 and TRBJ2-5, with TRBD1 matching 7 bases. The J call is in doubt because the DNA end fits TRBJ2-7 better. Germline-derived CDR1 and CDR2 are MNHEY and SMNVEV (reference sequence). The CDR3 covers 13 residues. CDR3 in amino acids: CASSGTVSYEQYF. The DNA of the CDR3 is TGTGCCAGCAGCGGGACAGTCTCCTACGAGCAGTACTTC.

This chain's CDR3 is CASSFERTGENEKLFF. The CDR3 bases are TGTGCCAGCAGCTTCGAACGGACAGGGGAGAATGAAAAACTGTTTTTT. V usage is TRBV13 and J usage is TRBJ1-4; TRBD1 matches 9 bases. Germline-derived CDR1 and CDR2 are PRHDT and FYEKMQ (reference sequence). The CDR3 extends over 16 amino acids. Trimming removed 3 bases from V and 5 bases from J; junction bases left unmatched: 7.

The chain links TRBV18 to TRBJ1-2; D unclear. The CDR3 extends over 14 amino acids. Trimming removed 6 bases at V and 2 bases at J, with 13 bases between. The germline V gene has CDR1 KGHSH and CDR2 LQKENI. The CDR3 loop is CASSPEFSNYGYTF. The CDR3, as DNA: TGTGCCAGCTCTCCAGAGTTTTCCAACTATGGCTACACCTTC.

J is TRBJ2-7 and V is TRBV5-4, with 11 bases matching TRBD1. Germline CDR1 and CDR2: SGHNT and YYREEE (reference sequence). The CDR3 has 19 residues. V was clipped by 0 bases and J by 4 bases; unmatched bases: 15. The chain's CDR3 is CASSLVPGQGAGSGYEQYF. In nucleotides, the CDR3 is TGTGCCAGCAGCTTGGTGCCCGGACAGGGGGCGGGATCAGGTTACGAGCAGTACTTC.